This record concerns one T cell receptor (beta chain) sequence. Its specificity is unknown. CDR1 and CDR2 from the germline V gene are SNHLY and FYNNEI. There are 12 residues in the CDR3. TCRdb re-derived calls from the reads in MiXCR, one entry per CDR3 protein. The sample yields fewer than 250,000 distinct CDR3 sequences, over 9% seen once. The entry originates in a study of T cell repertoires in cytomegalovirus infection. Findings of the study overall: The ex vivo response showed dominance by HLA-C-restricted CMV-specific TCR beta clonotypes. The study identified carriers of CMV plus the relevant HLA from cumulative public TCR beta family frequency.

This chain joins TRBV2 and TRBJ2-7; D not resolved. Sequencing was done on a sample of PBMCs. The TCR sequence derives from a human donor in good health (CMV status not recorded). Some clones in this sample may be carry-over from other donors' samples. The CDR3 sequence: CATKATAYEQYF. CDR3 DNA sequence: TGTGCTACCAAGGCCACAGCCTACGAGCAGTACTTC.